Presented here are 3 T cell receptor beta chains from one specimen sequenced in a study of cytomegalovirus exposure and HLA in healthy donors. The primer mix had 60 Vbeta and 13 Jbeta primers. Sequenced by immunoSEQ multiplex PCR; TCRdb stores in-frame clones only, minus some. The table lists 150,000 or so clones, less than 85% of them singletons. What was sequenced was PBMCs. These receptors all stem from a man younger than 35 in good health and CMV-seropositive.

Written as DNA, the CDR3 is TGTGCCAGCAGCTTCGAGGCGTCGGATCAGCCCCAGCATTTT. The encoded protein is CASSFEASDQPQHF. This chain uses TRBV7-9 with TRBJ1-5; D remains ambiguous. Germline-derived CDR1 and CDR2 are SEHNR and FQNEAQ (reference sequence). This CDR3 has 14 amino acids. V lost 3 bases and J 5 bases, leaving 11 bases between the germline ends.

The genes are TRBV4-1 and TRBJ1-4, with a tentative D call TRBD1 (6 bases). Trimming pared 0 bases from V and 0 bases from J, leaving 11 bases between. This CDR3 contains 17 residues. Germline-derived CDR1 and CDR2 are MGHRA and YSYEKL. The CDR3 region is CASSQERQEPTNEKLFF. As DNA, the CDR3 is TGCGCCAGCAGCCAAGAAAGACAGGAACCAACTAATGAAAAACTGTTTTTT.

This clone appeared a single time. Within the sample, other DNA sequences also encode this same CDR3. V is TRBV7-9 and J is TRBJ2-1; D not resolved. There are 12 residues in the CDR3. Germline lookup yields CDR1 SEHNR and CDR2 FQNEAQ (reference sequence). The V end lost 5 bases, the J end lost 6 bases, and 8 bases lay between the germline ends. CDR3 protein: CASSRPGNEQFF. The DNA for the CDR3 is TGTGCCAGCAGCCGCCCCGGCAATGAGCAGTTCTTC.